The source of this T cell receptor (beta chain) is a study of cytomegalovirus exposure and HLA in healthy donors. In its sample, this clone was seen once. The antigen is undetermined. The PCR used 60 Vbeta and 13 Jbeta primers. The table came from immunoSEQ multiplex PCR; TCRdb's copy has only in-frame clones and leaves some out. Of approximately 200,000 clones in the sample, 79% were seen once. Study results and caveats: The study put roughly 160 TCR beta chains on its list as cytomegalovirus-associated.

The TCR sequence derives from a girl between 10 and 17 years old in good health and CMV-seropositive. The source material was PBMCs.

This chain's CDR3 is CASSAGTGGYGYTF. The CDR3 nucleotides are TGTGCCAGCAGCGCCGGGACAGGGGGTTATGGCTACACCTTC. This chain uses TRBV7-9 with TRBJ1-2, with 11 bases fitting TRBD1. The J segment lost 5 bases and the V segment lost 5 bases, leaving 4 bases of the junction unmatched. The CDR3 length is 14 residues. In germline, CDR1 is SEHNR, CDR2 FQNEAQ (reference sequence).